The 23 T cell receptor beta chains listed next were all sequenced from one sample in a study of blood T cell repertoires in COVID-19. TCRdb keeps only in-frame clones here, not all; method: immunoSEQ multiplex PCR. Among tens of thousands of clones listed, 83% were seen once. The sample taken for sequencing was peripheral blood. Source of these receptors: an elderly woman with active or convalescent COVID-19.

The rearrangement joins TRBV5-4 to TRBJ1-2, with TRBD1 matching 7 bases. Trimming removed 4 bases from V and 5 bases from J; junction bases left unmatched: 8. This CDR3 is built from 14 residues. CDR1 SGHNT and CDR2 YYREEE come from the germline V gene (reference sequence). In DNA form, the CDR3 reads TGTGCCAGCAGCCGACAGGGTACCTTTTATGGCTACACCTTC. It specifies CASSRQGTFYGYTF. Filled out from reference TRBV5-4 and TRBJ1-2, the complete variable domain reads ETGVTQSPTHLIKTRGQQVTLRCSSQSGHNTVSWYQQALGQGPQFIFQYYREEENGRGNFPPRFSGLQFPNYSSELNVNALELDDSALYLCASSRQGTFYGYTFGSGTRLTVV.

This sequence joins TRBV11-3 and TRBJ2-7; a possible D gene is TRBD1 (5 bases). There are 13 residues in the CDR3. The germline V gene encodes CDR1 SGHNT and CDR2 YENEEA. The V gene lost 5 bases and the J gene lost 3 bases, with 11 bases spanning the gap. The DNA for the CDR3 is TGTGCCAGCAGCCTCGGACAAGACTACGAGCAGTACTTC. Translating gives CASSLGQDYEQYF.

The chain carries TRBV24-1 and TRBJ2-2; TRBD2 matches at 8 bases. This CDR3 is built from 16 residues. The germline gives CDR1 KGHDR, CDR2 SFDVKD. V dropped 6 bases and J dropped 0; count of bases not matched to a gene: 5. The chain's CDR3 is CATSRPAGANTGELFF. CDR3 DNA: TGTGCCACCAGTCGCCCAGCGGGGGCGAACACCGGGGAGCTGTTTTTT.

This chain links TRBV9 with TRBJ1-5; tentatively, D is TRBD1 (6 bases). The length of the CDR3 is 15 residues. Trimming took 0 bases from V and 4 from J, leaving 11 bases between them. Germline lookup yields CDR1 SGDLS and CDR2 YYNGEE. CDR3 amino acids: CASSVAGVSNQPQHF. For the CDR3, the DNA is TGTGCCAGCAGCGTAGCAGGGGTTAGTAATCAGCCCCAGCATTTT.

This clone was found once. V and J are TRBV6-2 or TRBV6-3 and TRBJ2-1; D gene ambiguous. The CDR3 totals 15 residues. CDR1 and CDR2 (germline): MNHEY, SVGEGT. Trimming pared 5 bases from V and 5 bases from J, leaving 16 bases between. The CDR3 DNA follows: TGTGCCAGCAGTCCACCGTGGCAGGCCCACAATGAGCAGTTCTTC. Translation: CASSPPWQAHNEQFF.

This clone has more than one count but fewer than ten. This rearrangement joins TRBV4-2 to TRBJ1-4; TRBD1 matches at 9 bases. This CDR3 has 15 amino acids. V lost 4 bases to trimming and J lost 7 bases; unmatched junction nucleotides: 7. CDR1 and CDR2 from the germline V gene are LGHNA and YNFKEQ. The CDR3 is CASSRTQGAAEKLFF. CDR3 nucleotide sequence: TGTGCCAGCAGCCGTACACAGGGGGCGGCTGAAAAACTGTTTTTT.

The chain uses TRBV7-6 and TRBJ2-3; TRBD2 matches at 8 bases. The CDR3 runs 16 residues. Germline assignment: CDR1 SGHVS and CDR2 FNYEAQ. Germline trimming cut 5 bases from V and 1 base from J; bases unmatched to any gene: 8. In DNA form, the CDR3 reads TGTGCCAGCAGCCAGTTAGCGGGACCAGGCACAGATACGCAGTATTTT. It specifies CASSQLAGPGTDTQYF.

The J gene is TRBJ1-4, the V gene TRBV19; D uncertain. CDR1 LNHDA and CDR2 SQIVND come from the germline V gene (reference sequence). V shed 5 bases and J shed 7 bases, with 17 bases lying between them. CDR3 length: 15 amino acids. The CDR3 reads CASSYPSRLGEKLFF. DNA of the CDR3: TGTGCCAGTAGTTACCCTTCGCGACTAGGTGAAAAACTGTTTTTT.

This chain links TRBV3-1 (or the pseudogene TRBV3-2) with TRBJ2-3, with TRBD2 matching over 11 bases. This CDR3 is 16 amino acids long. Germline assignment: CDR1 LGHDT and CDR2 YNNKEL (reference sequence). J lost 4 bases, V lost 1 base, and 4 bases had no gene match. The DNA of the CDR3 is TGTGCCAGCAGCCAAGTTACTAGCGGGAGTTCAGATACGCAGTATTTT. Protein sequence: CASSQVTSGSSDTQYF.

The V and J genes are TRBV10-1 and TRBJ2-1, with 7 bases fitting TRBD2. V lost 3 bases and J lost 2; bases outside the gene matches: 7. In germline, CDR1 is WNHNN, CDR2 SYGVQD (reference sequence). This CDR3 region has 16 residues. In DNA, the CDR3 is TGCGCCAGCAGTGATGGGACTAACCTCCCCTACAATGAGCAGTTCTTC. Its translation: CASSDGTNLPYNEQFF.

The chain links TRBV9 to TRBJ2-1; the match to TRBD1 covers 9 bases. Germline CDR1 is SGDLS and CDR2 is YYNGEE. The length of the CDR3 is 16 residues. After removal of 1 base from V and 4 bases from J, the junction contained 6 bases not matched to a gene. CDR3 region: CASSVTRGQGYNEQFF. The CDR3 region has the DNA TGTGCCAGCAGCGTAACCCGGGGACAGGGTTACAATGAGCAGTTCTTC.

The chain carries TRBV30 and TRBJ2-6, with a tentative D call TRBD1 (6 bases). Per germline, CDR1 GTSNPN and CDR2 SVGIG (reference sequence). V dropped 5 bases and J dropped 2 bases, with 10 bases sitting between them. This CDR3 contains 14 residues. The CDR3 bases are TGTGCCTGGGGAACAGGGACTGGGGCCAACGTCCTGACTTTC. The encoded protein is CAWGTGTGANVLTF.

The CDR3 loop is CASSLIGTSGNNEQFF. CDR3 DNA: TGTGCCAGCAGCTTAATCGGGACTAGCGGGAACAATGAGCAGTTCTTC. The rearrangement uses TRBV7-3 and TRBJ2-1; 13 bases are shared with TRBD2. This CDR3 has 16 amino acids. V dropped 1 base and J dropped 5; count of bases not matched to a gene: 2. CDR1 is SGHTA, CDR2 FQGTGA, per germline.

J is TRBJ1-5 and V is TRBV30, with D uncertain. V lost 5 bases, J lost 1 base, and 12 bases lay in between. Germline values: CDR1 GTSNPN, CDR2 SVGIG (reference sequence). The CDR3 length is 14 residues. CDR3 nucleotides: TGTGCCTGGCGCGGTCCGGGGAGCAATCAGCCCCAGCATTTT. It is translated as CAWRGPGSNQPQHF.

The chain couples TRBV6-5 to TRBJ2-7, with D maybe TRBD2 (6 bases). Germline lookup yields CDR1 MNHEY and CDR2 SVGAGI. The CDR3 spans 12 residues. V shed 7 bases and J shed 6 bases, with 13 bases lying between them. The CDR3 region is CASTRMGGEQYF. The CDR3, as DNA: TGTGCCAGCACCAGAATGGGAGGCGAGCAGTACTTC.

V usage is TRBV5-1 and J usage is TRBJ2-7, with a tentative D call TRBD2 (6 bases). CDR3 size: 14 residues. Per germline, CDR1 SGHRS and CDR2 YFSETQ. The ends were cut back, 3 bases at V and 4 bases at J, with 14 bases in the middle. CDR3 DNA sequence: TGCGCCAGCAGCTCGGACGGAGCGGGTTACGAGCAGTACTTC. It yields the protein CASSSDGAGYEQYF. The full variable domain, its missing parts supplied by reference TRBV5-1 and TRBJ2-7, is KAGVTQTPRYLIKTRGQQVTLSCSPISGHRSVSWYQQTPGQGLQFLFEYFSETQRNKGNFPGRFSGRQFSNSRSEMNVSTLELGDSALYLCASSSDGAGYEQYFGPGTRLTVT.

The J gene is TRBJ1-5, the V gene TRBV5-1; the match to TRBD1 covers 9 bases. Germline V gene sequence: CDR1 SGHRS, CDR2 YFSETQ. With V trimmed by 4 bases and J by 1 base, 3 bases remained unmatched. The CDR3 has 15 residues. In DNA, the CDR3 is TGCGCCAGCAGCCTGACAGGGGGGAGCAATCAGCCCCAGCATTTT. It codes for CASSLTGGSNQPQHF.

The V call is TRBV4-1, the J call TRBJ1-2; D ambiguous. Looked up from germline, CDR1 is MGHRA and CDR2 is YSYEKL. V was clipped by 0 bases and J by 6 bases, with 8 bases between them. This CDR3 comprises 13 residues. This CDR3 is CASSQDIRHGYTF. CDR3 in DNA: TGCGCCAGCAGCCAAGATATCAGGCATGGCTACACCTTC.

The table lists this clone with many counts. The chain joins TRBV25-1 to TRBJ2-7; D may be TRBD2 (6 bases). The CDR3 consists of 15 residues. Between the trimmed V and J ends, which lost 2 bases and 3 bases, there was a span of 14 bases. Germline V gives CDR1 MGHDK, CDR2 SYGVNS. The chain's CDR3 is CASSEEGVSGYEQYF. In DNA form, the CDR3 reads TGTGCCAGCAGTGAAGAAGGGGTTAGCGGCTACGAGCAGTACTTC.

This sequence joins TRBV28 and TRBJ1-2; a weak D match, TRBD1 (5 bases). This CDR3 is 12 amino acids long. In germline, CDR1 is MDHEN, CDR2 SYDVKM. The germline V and J ends were trimmed by 3 bases and 5 bases, with 7 bases remaining between them. This chain's CDR3 is CASSLKGYGYTF. The CDR3 nucleotides are TGTGCCAGCAGTTTGAAGGGGTATGGCTACACCTTC.

The rearrangement links TRBV12-3 or TRBV12-4 to TRBJ1-2; weak D call: TRBD1 (5 bases). The V end was cut by 6 bases, the J end by 4 bases, with 12 bases between. This CDR3 contains 13 residues. CDR3 nucleotides: TGTGCCAGCAGCCCAGGGCAGTTCTATGGCTACACCTTC. Amino acids: CASSPGQFYGYTF.

This clone showed up just a few times. The CDR3 DNA sequence: TGTGCCAGCAGTTTAATTTCTCGGGGACTAGCCAATTACGAGCAGTACTTC. This translates into CASSLISRGLANYEQYF. The chain is built from TRBV28 and TRBJ2-7; 9 bases agree with TRBD2. The germline CDR1 and CDR2 sequences are MDHEN and SYDVKM. This CDR3 is built from 17 residues. With V trimmed by 2 bases and J by 4 bases, 12 bases remained unmatched.

This chain joins TRBV11-2 and TRBJ2-4, with 8 nucleotides matching TRBD2. The CDR3 spans 19 residues. Trimming at V came to 4 bases and at J to 0 bases, leaving 14 bases not matched to a gene. Germline V lookup: CDR1 SGHAT, CDR2 FQNNGV. Here the CDR3 DNA reads TGTGCCAGCAGCTCCCATCCAGCGGGAGAGAAACAAGCCAAAAACATTCAGTACTTC. Translation: CASSSHPAGEKQAKNIQYF.